The source of this T cell receptor (beta chain) is a study of OX40 agonist ivuxolimab in advanced cancers. Produced via immunoSEQ multiplex PCR; TCRdb's table is partial and in-frame only. The repertoire holds about 58,000 clones, with 80% to 90% as singletons. The germline V gene encodes CDR1 DFQATT and CDR2 SNEGSKA (reference sequence). Between the trimmed V and J ends, which lost 3 bases and 1 base, there was a span of 3 bases. The CDR3 is 11 residues long. About this clone: Its target is unknown. The sample carries other DNA sequences with the same CDR3.

Study-level findings and limits: At 0.1 to 3.0 mg/kg, clonal expansion of CD4+ and CD8+ blood T cells had occurred by week 6.

The clonotype comes from an adult with an advanced solid tumor such as melanoma, head and neck, liver or kidney cancer. This sequence joins TRBV20-1 and TRBJ1-1; D gene ambiguous. Here the sequenced sample was CD4+ or CD8+ T cells sorted from blood, taken in a trial of the OX40 agonist ivuxolimab. This CDR3 is CSARGNTEAFF. In nucleotides, the CDR3 is TGCAGTGCTAGGGGGAACACTGAAGCTTTCTTT.